The 16 T cell receptor beta chains below were found in one sample sequenced in a study of T cells expressing NK-cell markers. Following a re-call of the 5' RACE reads, TCRdb has one entry per CDR3 protein and lacks DNA. Across approximately 380,000 distinct CDR3 sequences, the top ten clones capture under 6.5% of the sample. Input material: blood T cells: a sorted CD56 or NKG2C T cell subset, CD4+ or CD8+ T cells, or bulk PBMC T cells (not recorded which). Receptors were obtained from a man aged 18-70 years in good health.

This chain connects TRBV12-2 to TRBJ2-5; checking the TCRdb D call of TRBD1 is not possible without DNA. TRBV12-2 is a known pseudogene. The length of the CDR3 is 17 residues. The CDR3 region is CASRTNRDGTGRETQYF.

The rearrangement joins TRBV7-2 to TRBJ2-3. The CDR3 consists of 13 residues. Germline-derived CDR1 and CDR2 are SGHTA and FQGNSA. The CDR3 sequence is CASSLAYRSTQYF.

J is TRBJ2-2 and V is TRBV7-2; TCRdb's D call, TRBD1, is unchecked because there is no DNA. CDR1 and CDR2 from the germline V gene are SGHTA and FQGNSA. CDR3 length: 15 amino acids. Here the CDR3 reads CASTSNSGRTGELFF.

The genes are TRBV6-5 and TRBJ2-5; TCRdb selects TRBD2, and the lack of DNA leaves this call unchecked. Per the germline V gene, CDR1 is MNHEY and CDR2 is SVGAGI. The CDR3 totals 14 residues. This CDR3 is CASSSGRKGETQYF.

The gene calls are TRBV7-6 and TRBJ2-7; there is no DNA to check the TCRdb D call of TRBD1. The length of the CDR3 is 13 residues. The V gene's germline CDR1 is SGHVS and CDR2 FNYEAQ. The CDR3 sequence: CASSKNRGYEQYF.

J is TRBJ2-5 and V is TRBV20-1; there is no DNA to check the TCRdb D call of TRBD1. CDR1 is DFQATT, CDR2 SNEGSKA, per germline (reference sequence). The CDR3 is 14 amino acids. The CDR3 is CSASLPTGLRTQYF.

V is TRBV7-7 and J is TRBJ2-3. Germline CDR1 reads SSHAT; CDR2 reads FNYEAQ (reference sequence). CDR3 length: 13 amino acids. This chain's CDR3 is CASSLVLEDPQYF.

J is TRBJ1-1 and V is TRBV20-1. Germline CDR1 reads DFQATT; CDR2 reads SNEGSKA (reference sequence). CDR3 length equals 12 residues. CDR3 in amino acids: CSASRYNTEAFF.

The J gene is TRBJ2-3, the V gene TRBV29-1; TCRdb selects TRBD1, and the lack of DNA leaves this call unchecked. Germline loops: CDR1 SQVTM, CDR2 ANQGSEA. This CDR3 comprises 16 residues. The CDR3 loop is CSVEGGTGSNTDTQYF.

The rearrangement joins TRBV27 to TRBJ2-1; the D gene TCRdb calls, TRBD1, cannot be checked with no DNA. Looked up from germline, CDR1 is MNHEY and CDR2 is SMNVEV (reference sequence). This CDR3 has 20 residues. The CDR3 sequence is CASSCPDRVTVDFSYNEQFF.

The genes are TRBV25-1 and TRBJ2-5; TCRdb proposes TRBD2, but this gene call is untestable without DNA. Germline CDR1 is MGHDK and CDR2 is SYGVNS. The CDR3 loop spans 16 amino acids. The CDR3: CASSEYPSQGLETQYF.

V usage is TRBV20-1 and J usage is TRBJ2-1. This CDR3 spans 12 amino acids. CDR1 is DFQATT and CDR2 is SNEGSKA in the germline V gene (reference sequence). CDR3 amino acids: CRAAYSYNEQFF.

This chain uses TRBV20-1 with TRBJ2-7; no DNA is available, so the TRBD1 call from TCRdb remains unchecked. Germline loops: CDR1 DFQATT, CDR2 SNEGSKA (reference sequence). The CDR3 runs 14 residues. The CDR3 loop reads CSASPGQGSGEQYF.

The V gene is TRBV7-2, the J gene TRBJ2-2; the D call from TCRdb, TRBD2, cannot be confirmed without DNA. This CDR3 has 15 amino acids. The germline CDR1 and CDR2 sequences are SGHTA and FQGNSA. The CDR3 sequence is CASSRGSAGGGELFF.

J is TRBJ2-2 and V is TRBV24-1; the TRBD2 assignment by TCRdb is unverifiable without DNA. Germline-derived CDR1 and CDR2 are KGHDR and SFDVKD. CDR3 length: 16 residues. The chain's CDR3 is CATSDPRGLAGGELFF.

This chain links TRBV20-1 with TRBJ1-6; TCRdb outputs TRBD1, but without DNA this stays unchecked. Per the germline V gene, CDR1 is DFQATT and CDR2 is SNEGSKA (reference sequence). This CDR3 has 17 amino acids. This CDR3 is CSARGGQGTDGTSPLHF.